Listed below are T cell receptor beta chains from one sample, sequenced in a study of cytomegalovirus exposure and HLA in healthy donors. The repertoire was sequenced with immunoSEQ multiplex PCR; TCRdb's copy has only in-frame clones and lacks some. Of 150,000 to 200,000 clones in the sample, 65% to 85% were seen once. What was sequenced was PBMCs. These receptors all stem from a man between 18 and 29 years old in good health and CMV-seronegative. Both conserved end residues are part of each CDR3. The D gene is left open where the match is weak. Expanded clones get a size class; other rows say once, few or many, or leave the size out.

V gene	D gene	clone size	J gene	CDR3 DNA	CDR3 protein
TRBV9	TRBD1	.	TRBJ2-7	TGTGCCAGCAGCGGCGCCGGGACAGGGGGATCCTACGAGCAGTACTTC	CASSGAGTGGSYEQYF
TRBV5-1	TRBD1	.	TRBJ2-7	TGCGCCAGCAGCCGGGACAGGGCTATACCCTACGAGCAGTACTTC	CASSRDRAIPYEQYF
TRBV29-1	TRBD1	.	TRBJ1-3	TGCAGCGCACAGGGGTTCTCTGGAAACACCATATATTTT	CSAQGFSGNTIYF
TRBV2	.	.	TRBJ2-3	TGTGCCAGCAGTGAAACAAGGGGGGGAGATACGCAGTATTTT	CASSETRGGDTQYF
TRBV21-1	.	.	TRBJ1-1	TGTGCCAGCAGCAAAGATTGGGGGGAGGACTCGAACACTGAAGCTTTCTTT	CASSKDWGEDSNTEAFF
TRBV12-5	.	once	TRBJ2-7	TGTGCTAGTGATGAGGGGGACAAGCCCTACGAGCAGTACTTC	CASDEGDKPYEQYF
TRBV6-5	TRBD1	once	TRBJ1-2	TGTGCCAGCATCCAAGACAGGGAAAACTATGGCTACACCTTC	CASIQDRENYGYTF
TRBV15	.	.	TRBJ2-5	TGTGCCACCAGCAGAGAGTGGAGGGAGACCCAGTACTTC	CATSREWRETQYF
TRBV7-9	TRBD1	.	TRBJ1-5	TGTGCCAGCAGCTGGGGTACAGGGGTCCCTCAGCCCCAGCATTTT	CASSWGTGVPQPQHF
TRBV5-1	.	.	TRBJ1-2	TGCGCCAGCAGCTTGACTGAGGGGGTATATGGCTACACCTTC	CASSLTEGVYGYTF
TRBV9	.	.	TRBJ2-1	TGTGCCAGCAGCGTACTGTCAAGCGGTAGCTCCTACAATGAGCAGTTCTTC	CASSVLSSGSSYNEQFF
TRBV9	TRBD2	once	TRBJ2-1	TGTGCCAGCAGCGTAGCGGGACTAGCTTACAATGAGCAGTTCTTC	CASSVAGLAYNEQFF
TRBV19	TRBD1	.	TRBJ1-2	TGTGCCAGTAGTATTGGGACAGGAGGTCGTAACTATGGCTACACCTTC	CASSIGTGGRNYGYTF
TRBV5-8	.	.	TRBJ2-2	TGTGCCAGCAGCTTGTGGGGCTTTAAGGCCGGGGAGCTGTTTTTT	CASSLWGFKAGELFF
TRBV14	.	.	TRBJ1-5	TGTGCCAGCAGCCAAGGGGAGTTTTCGGCCCAGCATTTT	CASSQGEFSAQHF
TRBV6-5	.	.	TRBJ2-1	TGTGCCAGCAGGAGTCAGGGTGCGAATTACAATGAGCAGTTCTTC	CASRSQGANYNEQFF
TRBV7-9	TRBD1	.	TRBJ2-5	TGTTCCAGCAGCCGCGGGACAGGGGCCGAGACCCAGTACTTC	CSSSRGTGAETQYF
TRBV7-9	.	.	TRBJ2-3	TGTTCCAGCAGCTTAGCGCAGCGGGTGATAGATAAAGATACGCAGTATTTT	CSSSLAQRVIDKDTQYF
TRBV5-1	.	.	TRBJ1-1	TGCGCCAGCAGGTCGGACAGCTGGACTGAAGCTTTCTTT	CASRSDSWTEAFF
TRBV7-9	TRBD1	few	TRBJ2-5	TGTGCCAGCACCAAAGGACAGGCTCTACAAGAGACCCAGTACTTC	CASTKGQALQETQYF
TRBV5-6	TRBD2	.	TRBJ2-5	TGTGCCACGGCCCTAGCGGGAGGTACCCAAGAGACCCAGTACTTC	CATALAGGTQETQYF
TRBV19	.	once	TRBJ1-5	TGTGCCAGTAGTACCTCACCCGGGGGGTATAGCAATCAGCCCCAGCATTTT	CASSTSPGGYSNQPQHF
TRBV7-9	.	few	TRBJ2-1	TGTGCCAGCAGCTCCACGGGACTCGCTTACAATGAGCAGTTCTTC	CASSSTGLAYNEQFF
TRBV5-4	.	.	TRBJ2-5	TGTGCCAGCAGCTTGTTTAAAGAGACCCAGTACTTC	CASSLFKETQYF
TRBV7-9	.	.	TRBJ1-1	TGTGCCAGCACCCGAATAGGCGGGGACACTGAAGCTTTCTTT	CASTRIGGDTEAFF
TRBV10-3	.	.	TRBJ2-1	TGTGCCATCAGTGAGTCCGGGGGCTCCTACAATGAGCAGTTCTTC	CAISESGGSYNEQFF
TRBV5-6	.	.	TRBJ1-5	TGTGCCAGCAGCTTTCAGGGTCGGCCCCAGCATTTT	CASSFQGRPQHF
TRBV6-1	TRBD1	.	TRBJ1-2	TGTGCCAGCACCTGGACAGGTGTCCCCTATGGCTACACCTTC	CASTWTGVPYGYTF
TRBV5-1	.	.	TRBJ2-5	TGCGCCAGCAGCTTGGATGGGCGGGTTGGAGAGACCCAGTACTTC	CASSLDGRVGETQYF
TRBV29-1	TRBD2	.	TRBJ2-1	TGCAGCGTTGAATTGGGAGGCAGGGAGGGCCGGGGTGAGCAGTTCTTC	CSVELGGREGRGEQFF
TRBV9	.	once	TRBJ1-5	TGTGCCAGCAGCGCAGGGGTATTTGGGAATCAGCCCCAGCATTTT	CASSAGVFGNQPQHF
TRBV7-2	.	few	TRBJ2-1	TGTGCCAGCAGCCCCTTGAGGAGCTCCTACAATGAGCAGTTCTTC	CASSPLRSSYNEQFF
TRBV25-1	.	.	TRBJ2-1	TGTGCCAGCAGTGCTTCGAGGGTTCTTTCGTACAATGAGCAGTTCTTC	CASSASRVLSYNEQFF
TRBV7-9	TRBD1	.	TRBJ1-5	TGTGCCAGCAGCGACAGGGGGGCGGGTCAGCCCCAGCATTTT	CASSDRGAGQPQHF
TRBV18	.	.	TRBJ1-1	TGTGCCAGCTCACCTACTATGAAACAGGGCTCGAACACTGAAGCTTTCTTT	CASSPTMKQGSNTEAFF
TRBV30	.	.	TRBJ1-3	TGTGCCTTAGAGCGGGGACCTGGAAACACCATATATTTT	CALERGPGNTIYF
TRBV7-6	TRBD2	.	TRBJ2-2	TGTGCCAGCAGCTACTTAGCGGGGGAGACAACCGGGGAGCTGTTTTTT	CASSYLAGETTGELFF
TRBV5-4	TRBD2	.	TRBJ2-7	TGTGCCAGCAGCCCCACCCCCAGCGGGAGGGCCCTCGAGCAGTACTTC	CASSPTPSGRALEQYF
TRBV4-3	.	few	TRBJ2-3	TGCGCCAGCAGCCAAGATGCACTCGAGGCCTCCACAGATACGCAGTATTTT	CASSQDALEASTDTQYF
TRBV6-1	.	once	TRBJ1-6	TGTGCCAGCAGTGAAAAGGGCAGGGGAAATTCACCCCTCCACTTT	CASSEKGRGNSPLHF
TRBV25-1	.	once	TRBJ1-2	TGTGCCAGCAGTGCGGGACAAAACTACACCTTC	CASSAGQNYTF
TRBV18	.	few	TRBJ1-1	TGTGCCAGCTCCCGACAGGACACTGAAGCTTTCTTT	CASSRQDTEAFF
TRBV28	.	few	TRBJ1-4	TGTGCCAGCAGATTACCCCTCAACCGAGGGGGAGCTAATGAAAAACTGTTTTTT	CASRLPLNRGGANEKLFF
TRBV21-1	.	.	TRBJ1-6	TGTGCCAGCAGCGTCCAGGACAGGGTACGGAATTCACCCCTCCACTTT	CASSVQDRVRNSPLHF
TRBV7-2	TRBD1	.	TRBJ1-4	TGTGCCAGCAGCTCCTACAGGGGGCGAAGAGAAAAACTGTTTTTT	CASSSYRGRREKLFF
TRBV11-2	.	.	TRBJ1-2	TGTGCCTCCGGGTCCGAGACGGTTAACTATGGCTACACCTTC	CASGSETVNYGYTF